The rows below give T cell receptor beta chains drawn from one sample of a study of blood T cell repertoires in COVID-19. Data came from immunoSEQ multiplex PCR; TCRdb stores just in-frame clones and leaves some out. The table lists tens of thousands of clones, around 84% of them singletons. The sample was peripheral blood. These receptors originate from a human donor in a cohort sampled during active COVID-19. Each CDR3 is given with its conserved first and last residue. A D gene is named only where the DNA matches it firmly.

CDR3 DNA: TGCGCCAGCAGCTTGGGCAGGGAGGATCAGCCCCAGCATTTT
CDR3 protein: CASSLGREDQPQHF
D gene: .
V gene: TRBV5-1
J gene: TRBJ1-5

CDR3 DNA: TGTGCCAGCAGCTCTAGGACAGGGACGGGCGAGCAGTACTTC
CDR3 protein: CASSSRTGTGEQYF
D gene: TRBD1
V gene: TRBV7-8
J gene: TRBJ2-7

CDR3 DNA: TGTGCCAGCAGCCAAGAGGCAGGGATGGGCTACGAGCAGTACTTC
CDR3 protein: CASSQEAGMGYEQYF
D gene: .
V gene: TRBV3-1/TRBV3-2
J gene: TRBJ2-7

CDR3 DNA: TGTGCCAGCAGTCACGGACTAGCGGGAGGGATCACAGATACGCAGTATTTT
CDR3 protein: CASSHGLAGGITDTQYF
D gene: TRBD2
V gene: TRBV27
J gene: TRBJ2-3

CDR3 DNA: TGTGCCAGCAGTGCAGGGAATTGGGGCACTGAAGCTTTCTTT
CDR3 protein: CASSAGNWGTEAFF
D gene: .
V gene: TRBV6-2/TRBV6-3
J gene: TRBJ1-1

CDR3 DNA: TGTGCCAGCAGTTCGACAGGCTCCTATAATTCACCCCTCCACTTT
CDR3 protein: CASSSTGSYNSPLHF
D gene: .
V gene: TRBV6-5
J gene: TRBJ1-6

CDR3 DNA: TGTGCCAGCAGTGACCGGAGTACTAGCGGGAGTGAAAATGAGCAGTTCTTC
CDR3 protein: CASSDRSTSGSENEQFF
D gene: TRBD2
V gene: TRBV6-4
J gene: TRBJ2-1

CDR3 DNA: TGCGCCAGCAGCTCCGGACAGTATAATGAAAAACTGTTTTTT
CDR3 protein: CASSSGQYNEKLFF
D gene: .
V gene: TRBV5-1
J gene: TRBJ1-4

CDR3 DNA: TGTGCCAGCAGTTTATCGTACACTGAAGCTTTCTTT
CDR3 protein: CASSLSYTEAFF
D gene: .
V gene: TRBV28
J gene: TRBJ1-1

CDR3 DNA: TGTGCCAGCAGGCCAGCGCAGGGGCTATTTGACGAGCAGTACTTC
CDR3 protein: CASRPAQGLFDEQYF
D gene: .
V gene: TRBV27
J gene: TRBJ2-7

CDR3 DNA: TGTGCCAGCAGCGTAGGTCCCGGGACTAGCGGGGGGGATGAGCAGTTCTTC
CDR3 protein: CASSVGPGTSGGDEQFF
D gene: TRBD2
V gene: TRBV9
J gene: TRBJ2-1

CDR3 DNA: TGTGCCAGCAGCCCAGGGTCCCTGAACACCGGGGAGCTGTTTTTT
CDR3 protein: CASSPGSLNTGELFF
D gene: .
V gene: TRBV7-9
J gene: TRBJ2-2

CDR3 DNA: TGTGCCAGCAGCCCGCTAGGGAGGGGAGGGCCATATGAGCAGTTCTTC
CDR3 protein: CASSPLGRGGPYEQFF
D gene: TRBD2
V gene: TRBV7-8
J gene: TRBJ2-1

CDR3 DNA: TGTGCCAGCAGTTTAAGGGAGCGTGAGACCCAGTACTTC
CDR3 protein: CASSLRERETQYF
D gene: .
V gene: TRBV27
J gene: TRBJ2-5

CDR3 DNA: TGCGCCAGCAGCTTGCGGGGGGGAACTAATGAAAAACTGTTTTTT
CDR3 protein: CASSLRGGTNEKLFF
D gene: .
V gene: TRBV5-1
J gene: TRBJ1-4

CDR3 DNA: TGCGCCAGCAGCTCGTCAGGTAGCACAGATACGCAGTATTTT
CDR3 protein: CASSSSGSTDTQYF
D gene: .
V gene: TRBV5-1
J gene: TRBJ2-3